This is a list of T cell receptor beta chains from one sample in a study of T cells in Graves' hyperthyroidism and ophthalmopathy. A single record per CDR3 protein comes from TCRdb applying MiXCR to the multiplex PCR reads. This table holds hundreds of thousands of distinct CDR3 sequences, roughly 14% found once. The source material was blood. The origin of the receptors is a woman aged 40 to 50 with Graves' ophthalmopathy. Both conserved end residues are part of each CDR3. A D gene is named only where the DNA matches it firmly. Expanded clones get a size class; other rows say once, few or many, or leave the size out.

cdr3_aa cdr3_nt j_call v_call d_call clone_size
CASSLPPPVNTEAFF TGTGCCAGCAGTCTCCCCCCCCCAGTGAACACTGAAGCTTTCTTT TRBJ1-1 TRBV27 . .
CASTSAEMNTEAFF TGTGCCAGCACGTCGGCAGAAATGAACACTGAAGCTTTCTTT TRBJ1-1 TRBV27 . .
CASRQGTESTDTQYF TGTGCCAGCAGGCAAGGGACGGAAAGCACAGATACGCAGTATTTT TRBJ2-3 TRBV6-2/TRBV6-3 . .
CASSDSGRSYEQYF TGCGCCAGCAGTGATAGCGGGAGATCCTACGAGCAGTACTTC TRBJ2-7 TRBV10-1 TRBD2 .
CASSPASQGNAGELFF TGTGCCAGCTCACCTGCTTCGCAGGGGAACGCCGGGGAGCTGTTTTTT TRBJ2-2 TRBV18 . few
CASSSLRNRQETQYF TGTGCCAGCAGTTCCCTTAGGAACAGACAAGAGACCCAGTACTTC TRBJ2-5 TRBV28 . many
CASSTGTGTGELFF TGTGCCAGCAGTACCGGGACAGGGACCGGGGAGCTGTTTTTT TRBJ2-2 TRBV12-3/TRBV12-4 TRBD1 many
CSASGGGDYEQYF TGCAGTGCTAGCGGAGGGGGCGACTACGAGCAGTACTTC TRBJ2-7 TRBV20-1 . many
CASSFGTSNYGYTF TGTGCCAGCAGCTTCGGGACATCCAACTATGGCTACACCTTC TRBJ1-2 TRBV7-9 . many
CASNQPGGEQYF TGTGCCAGCAACCAACCGGGGGGCGAGCAGTACTTC TRBJ2-7 TRBV9 TRBD2 many
CSARDWGEQYF TGCAGTGCTAGAGATTGGGGCGAGCAGTACTTC TRBJ2-7 TRBV20-1 . many
CASSQAQLNYEQYF TGCGCCAGCAGCCAAGCCCAGCTGAACTACGAGCAGTACTTC TRBJ2-7 TRBV4-1 . few
CASTLLRRTGELFF TGTGCCAGCACCCTGCTAAGGAGAACCGGGGAGCTGTTTTTT TRBJ2-2 TRBV12-3/TRBV12-4 . many
CASSDSQGYKNIQYF TGTGCCAGCAGTGATTCTCAGGGGTACAAAAACATTCAGTACTTC TRBJ2-4 TRBV25-1 . many
CASSLTGLAGEETQYF TGTGCCAGCAGCTTAACGGGACTAGCGGGAGAGGAGACCCAGTACTTC TRBJ2-5 TRBV7-3 TRBD2 many
CATGLDPYEQYF TGTGCCACCGGACTGGATCCCTACGAGCAGTACTTC TRBJ2-7 TRBV6-1 . many
CSARYQGRTQYF TGCAGTGCTAGGTATCAGGGAAGGACCCAGTACTTC TRBJ2-5 TRBV20-1 . many
CATSGSRDRQETQYF TGTGCCACCAGCGGCTCGCGTGACAGGCAAGAGACCCAGTACTTC TRBJ2-5 TRBV15 . many
CSAEDRVGTDTQYF TGCAGTGCTGAGGACAGGGTGGGCACAGATACGCAGTATTTT TRBJ2-3 TRBV20-1 TRBD1 few
CSVTTSGYQETQYF TGCAGCGTTACAACTAGCGGATATCAAGAGACCCAGTACTTC TRBJ2-5 TRBV29-1 TRBD2 many
CASTEDGGPYEQYF TGCGCCAGCACCGAAGATGGGGGGCCCTACGAGCAGTACTTC TRBJ2-7 TRBV6-1 . .
CATSNGQGGNQPQHF TGTGCCACCAGCAACGGACAGGGGGGGAATCAGCCCCAGCATTTT TRBJ1-5 TRBV15 TRBD1 many
CASQKRGLNTEAFF TGTGCCAGCCAAAAGCGGGGGCTGAACACTGAAGCTTTCTTT TRBJ1-1 TRBV19 . many
CASSGRGYNTEAFF TGTGCCAGCAGCGGCAGGGGTTATAACACTGAAGCTTTCTTT TRBJ1-1 TRBV2 . .
CASSPMGDRGYDEQYF TGTGCCAGCAGCCCCATGGGGGACAGGGGATACGACGAGCAGTACTTC TRBJ2-7 TRBV6-2/TRBV6-3 TRBD1 many
CASSSWASGRYF TGTGCCAGCAGCTCTTGGGCCTCTGGGCGGTACTTC TRBJ2-7 TRBV7-2 . many
CASSTDSSNYGYTF TGTGCCAGCAGTACCGACAGCTCCAACTATGGCTACACCTTC TRBJ1-2 TRBV27 . few
CASSLAPWTSGRGSYEQYF TGTGCCAGCAGCTTAGCTCCTTGGACTAGCGGGAGGGGTTCCTACGAGCAGTACTTC TRBJ2-7 TRBV7-8 TRBD2 many